This TCR beta chain was sequenced in a study of cytomegalovirus exposure and HLA in healthy donors. The PCR was carried out with 60 Vbeta primers and 13 Jbeta primers. Profiled with immunoSEQ multiplex PCR; TCRdb holds only in-frame clones, not every one. This table holds 200,000 to 250,000 clones, around four fifths found once. The sample consisted of PBMCs. The source is a woman between 40 and 55 years old in good health and CMV-seronegative.

CDR3 DNA: TGTGCCAGCCGCGACAGGGTACGGATCTACGAGCAGTACTTC. It translates to CASRDRVRIYEQYF. The rearrangement joins TRBV6-1 to TRBJ2-7; TRBD1 matches 7 bases. The junction had 10 bases not matched to a gene; V was cut back by 8 bases and J by 3 bases. This CDR3 has 14 amino acids. Germline V gives CDR1 MNHNS, CDR2 SASEGT.